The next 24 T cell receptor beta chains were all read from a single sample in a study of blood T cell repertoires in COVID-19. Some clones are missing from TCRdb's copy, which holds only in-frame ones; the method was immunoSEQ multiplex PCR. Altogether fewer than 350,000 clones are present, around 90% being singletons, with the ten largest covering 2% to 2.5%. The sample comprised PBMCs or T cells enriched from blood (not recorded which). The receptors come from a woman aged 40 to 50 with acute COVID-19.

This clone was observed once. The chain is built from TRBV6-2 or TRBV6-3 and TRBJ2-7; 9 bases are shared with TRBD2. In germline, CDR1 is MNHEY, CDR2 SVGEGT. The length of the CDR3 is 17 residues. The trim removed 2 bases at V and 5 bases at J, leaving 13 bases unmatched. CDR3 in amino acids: CASSYPNSGTSINEQYF. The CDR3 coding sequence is TGTGCCAGCAGTTACCCGAATTCCGGGACTAGCATCAACGAGCAGTACTTC.

The CDR3 nucleotides read TGTGCCAGCAGCTTAGTGGGTAGCTATGCGTTTACAGATACGCAGTATTTT. Amino acid sequence: CASSLVGSYAFTDTQYF. The chain carries TRBV11-2 and TRBJ2-3; no clear D. CDR3 size: 17 residues. V shed 1 base and J shed 3 bases, with 17 bases lying between them. Germline V lookup: CDR1 SGHAT, CDR2 FQNNGV.

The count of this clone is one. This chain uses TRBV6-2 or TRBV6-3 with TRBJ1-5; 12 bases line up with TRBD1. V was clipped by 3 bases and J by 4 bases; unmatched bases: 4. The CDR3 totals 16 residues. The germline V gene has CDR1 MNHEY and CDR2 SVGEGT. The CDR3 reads CASSYQGQGANQPQHF. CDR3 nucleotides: TGTGCCAGCAGTTATCAGGGACAGGGGGCAAATCAGCCCCAGCATTTT.

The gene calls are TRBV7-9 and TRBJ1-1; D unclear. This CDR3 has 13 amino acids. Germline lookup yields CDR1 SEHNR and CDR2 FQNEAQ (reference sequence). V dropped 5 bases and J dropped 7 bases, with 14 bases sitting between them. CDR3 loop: CASSPPSRFEAFF. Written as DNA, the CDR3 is TGTGCCAGCAGCCCCCCTTCTCGGTTTGAAGCTTTCTTT.

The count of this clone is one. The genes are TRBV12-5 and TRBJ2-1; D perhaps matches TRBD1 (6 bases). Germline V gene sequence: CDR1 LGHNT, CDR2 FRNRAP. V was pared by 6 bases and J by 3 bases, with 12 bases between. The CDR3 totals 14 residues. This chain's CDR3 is CASGRTEHYNEQFF. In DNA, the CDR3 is TGTGCTAGTGGACGGACAGAGCACTACAATGAGCAGTTCTTC.

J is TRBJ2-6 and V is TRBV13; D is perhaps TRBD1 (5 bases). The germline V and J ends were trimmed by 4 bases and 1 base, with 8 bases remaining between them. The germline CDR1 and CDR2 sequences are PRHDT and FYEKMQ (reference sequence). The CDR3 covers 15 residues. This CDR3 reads CASSSDRSGANVLTF. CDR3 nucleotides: TGTGCCAGCAGCTCTGACAGATCTGGGGCCAACGTCCTGACTTTC.

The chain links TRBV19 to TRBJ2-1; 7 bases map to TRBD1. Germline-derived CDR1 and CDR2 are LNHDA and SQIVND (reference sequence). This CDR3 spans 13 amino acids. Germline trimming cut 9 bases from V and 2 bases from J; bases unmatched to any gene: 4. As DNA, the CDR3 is TGTGCCAGCGGGACAGATACCTACAATGAGCAGTTCTTC. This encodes CASGTDTYNEQFF.

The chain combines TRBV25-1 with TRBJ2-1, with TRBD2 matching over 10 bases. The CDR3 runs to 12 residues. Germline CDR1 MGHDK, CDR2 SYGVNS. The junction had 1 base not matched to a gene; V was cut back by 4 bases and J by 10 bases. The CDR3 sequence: CASSVSGREQFF. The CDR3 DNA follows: TGTGCCAGCAGTGTTAGCGGGAGGGAGCAGTTCTTC.

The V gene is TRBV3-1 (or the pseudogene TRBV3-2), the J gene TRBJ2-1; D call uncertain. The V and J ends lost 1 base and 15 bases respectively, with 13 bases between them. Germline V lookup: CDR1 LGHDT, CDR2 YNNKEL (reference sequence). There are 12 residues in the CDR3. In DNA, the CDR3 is TGTGCCAGCAGCCAAGTTCTAGGCACGGTGTTCTTC. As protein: CASSQVLGTVFF.

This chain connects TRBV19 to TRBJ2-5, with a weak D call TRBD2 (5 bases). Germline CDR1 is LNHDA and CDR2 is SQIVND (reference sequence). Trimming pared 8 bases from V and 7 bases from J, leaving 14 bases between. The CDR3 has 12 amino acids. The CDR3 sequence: CASVGGGPTQYF. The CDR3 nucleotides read TGTGCCAGTGTCGGCGGAGGTCCGACCCAGTACTTC.

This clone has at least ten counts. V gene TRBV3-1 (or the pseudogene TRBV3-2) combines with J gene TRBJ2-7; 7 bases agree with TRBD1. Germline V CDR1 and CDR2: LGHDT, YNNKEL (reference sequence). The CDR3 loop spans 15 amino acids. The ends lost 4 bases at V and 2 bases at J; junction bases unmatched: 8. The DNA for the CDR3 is TGTGCCAGCAGCCTCCGTGTCGGACAGGCCTACGAGCAGTACTTC. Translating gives CASSLRVGQAYEQYF.

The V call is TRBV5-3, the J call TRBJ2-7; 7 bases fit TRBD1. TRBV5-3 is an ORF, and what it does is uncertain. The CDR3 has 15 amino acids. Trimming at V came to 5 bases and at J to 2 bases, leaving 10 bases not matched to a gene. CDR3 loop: CARRDRDRLPYEQYF. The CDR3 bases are TGTGCCAGAAGGGACCGGGACAGATTACCCTACGAGCAGTACTTC.

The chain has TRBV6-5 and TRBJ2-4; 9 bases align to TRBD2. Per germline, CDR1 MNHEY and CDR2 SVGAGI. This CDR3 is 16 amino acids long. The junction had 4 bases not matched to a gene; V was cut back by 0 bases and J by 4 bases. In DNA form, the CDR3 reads TGTGCCAGCAGTTACTCGTTACTAGCGGGTAAAAACATTCAGTACTTC. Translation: CASSYSLLAGKNIQYF.

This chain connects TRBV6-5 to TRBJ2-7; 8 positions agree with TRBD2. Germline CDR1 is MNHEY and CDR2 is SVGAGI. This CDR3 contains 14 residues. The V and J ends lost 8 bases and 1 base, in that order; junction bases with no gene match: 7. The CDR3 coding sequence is TGTGCCAGCGTTCGAACTAGCGGTTCCTACGAGCAGTACTTC. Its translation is CASVRTSGSYEQYF.

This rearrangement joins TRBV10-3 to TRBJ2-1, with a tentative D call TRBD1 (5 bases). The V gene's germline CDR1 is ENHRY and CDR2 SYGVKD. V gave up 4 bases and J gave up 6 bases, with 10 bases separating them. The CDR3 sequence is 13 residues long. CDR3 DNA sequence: TGTGCCATCAGTGTATCAGGGTCCAATGAGCAGTTCTTC. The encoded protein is CAISVSGSNEQFF.

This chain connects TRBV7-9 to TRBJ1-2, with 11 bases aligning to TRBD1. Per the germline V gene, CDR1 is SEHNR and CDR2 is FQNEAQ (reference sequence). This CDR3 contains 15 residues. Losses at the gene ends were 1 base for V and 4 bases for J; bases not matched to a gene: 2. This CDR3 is CASSLGGTGGYGYTF. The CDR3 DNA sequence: TGTGCCAGCAGCTTAGGAGGGACAGGGGGCTATGGCTACACCTTC.

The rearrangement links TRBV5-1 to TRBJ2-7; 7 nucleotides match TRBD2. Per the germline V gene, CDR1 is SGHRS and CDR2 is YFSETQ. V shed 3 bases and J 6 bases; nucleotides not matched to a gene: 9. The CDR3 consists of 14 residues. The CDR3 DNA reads TGCGCCAGCAGCTGGGGGAGCGGGATGGGCGAGCAGTACTTC. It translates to CASSWGSGMGEQYF.

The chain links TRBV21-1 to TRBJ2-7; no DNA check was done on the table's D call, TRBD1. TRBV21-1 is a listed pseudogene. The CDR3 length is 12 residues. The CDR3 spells CASSKEAAGFNF. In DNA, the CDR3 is TGTGCCAGCAGCAAAGAGGCGGCAGGGTTCAACTTC.

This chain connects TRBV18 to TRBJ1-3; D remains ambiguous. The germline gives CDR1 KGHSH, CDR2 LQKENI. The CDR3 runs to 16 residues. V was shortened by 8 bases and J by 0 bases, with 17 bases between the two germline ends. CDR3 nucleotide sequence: TGTGCCAGCGCTTACCTTGCGGGGAACTCTGGAAACACCATATATTTT. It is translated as CASAYLAGNSGNTIYF.

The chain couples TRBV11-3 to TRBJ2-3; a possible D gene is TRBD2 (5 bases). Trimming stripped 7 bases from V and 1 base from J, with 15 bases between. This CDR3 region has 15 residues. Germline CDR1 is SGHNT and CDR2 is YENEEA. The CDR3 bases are TGTGCCAGCAACCGGCGCCTCGGGGGCACAGATACGCAGTATTTT. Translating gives CASNRRLGGTDTQYF.

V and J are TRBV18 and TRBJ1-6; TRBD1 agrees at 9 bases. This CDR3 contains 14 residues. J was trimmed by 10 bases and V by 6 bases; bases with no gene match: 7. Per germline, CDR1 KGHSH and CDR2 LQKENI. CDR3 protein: CASSWDRDRSPLHF. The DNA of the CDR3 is TGTGCCAGCTCTTGGGACAGGGATCGCTCACCCCTCCACTTT.

The CDR3 sequence: CATSDNVGGEGTDTQYF. The CDR3 DNA sequence: TGTGCCACCAGTGATAACGTCGGGGGTGAAGGGACAGATACGCAGTATTTT. This chain uses TRBV24-1 with TRBJ2-3; TRBD2 is a possible D gene (6 bases). The CDR3 totals 17 residues. The germline gives CDR1 KGHDR, CDR2 SFDVKD. The V and J ends lost 3 bases and 3 bases respectively, with 18 bases between them.

CDR3 in DNA: TGTGCCAGCAGTAACAGGGTGTACACTGAAGCTTTCTTT. Translating it yields CASSNRVYTEAFF. The rearrangement links TRBV2 to TRBJ1-1; TRBD1 is a possible D gene (6 bases). CDR1 and CDR2 (germline): SNHLY, FYNNEI. This CDR3 spans 13 amino acids. Trimming removed 5 bases at V and 3 bases at J, with 10 bases between.

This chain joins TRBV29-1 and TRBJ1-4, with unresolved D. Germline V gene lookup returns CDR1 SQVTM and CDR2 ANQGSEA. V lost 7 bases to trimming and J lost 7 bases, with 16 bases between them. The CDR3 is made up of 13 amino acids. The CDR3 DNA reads TGCAGCGCGACTAGAGACTACAGTGAAAAACTGTTTTTT. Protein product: CSATRDYSEKLFF.